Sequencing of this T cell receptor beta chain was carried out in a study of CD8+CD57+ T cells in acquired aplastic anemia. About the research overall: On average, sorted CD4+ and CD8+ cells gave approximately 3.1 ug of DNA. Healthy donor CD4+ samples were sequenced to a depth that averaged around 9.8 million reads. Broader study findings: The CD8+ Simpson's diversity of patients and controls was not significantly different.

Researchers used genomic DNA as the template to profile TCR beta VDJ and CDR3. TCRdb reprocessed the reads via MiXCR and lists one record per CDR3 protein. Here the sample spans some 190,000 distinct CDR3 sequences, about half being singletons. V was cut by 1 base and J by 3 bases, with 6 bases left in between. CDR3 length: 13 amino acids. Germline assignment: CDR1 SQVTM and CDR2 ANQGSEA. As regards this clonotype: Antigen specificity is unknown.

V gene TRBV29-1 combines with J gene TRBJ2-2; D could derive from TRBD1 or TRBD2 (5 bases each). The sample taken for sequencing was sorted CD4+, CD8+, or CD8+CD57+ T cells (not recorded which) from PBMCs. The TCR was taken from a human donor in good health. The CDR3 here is CSVEGGYTGELFF. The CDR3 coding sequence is TGCAGCGTTGAAGGGGGGTACACCGGGGAGCTGTTTTTT.